This T cell receptor beta chain was obtained from a study of T cell responses to AZD1222 COVID-19 vaccine. Regarding the study as a whole: Spike-specific TCR breadth and depth both grew after two AZD1222 doses.

In this sample, this clone turned up a few times. Its antigen is not known. The V and J ends lost 1 base and 4 bases, in that order; junction bases with no gene match: 11. The germline CDR1 and CDR2 sequences are SGDLS and YYNGEE. This CDR3 is 17 amino acids long. Here immunoSEQ multiplex PCR was the method, and the copy in TCRdb shows in-frame clones only, minus some. This sample has 100,000 to 120,000 clones, with more than 75% found just once. Specimen: peripheral blood, collected on day 0 of AZD1222 vaccination. This rearrangement joins TRBV9 to TRBJ1-1; 9 bases are a match to TRBD1. The source of this sequence is an adult in good health. CDR3 DNA sequence: TGTGCCAGCAGCGTAAATCCGGACAGGGGCGTAGGCACTGAAGCTTTCTTT. This encodes CASSVNPDRGVGTEAFF.